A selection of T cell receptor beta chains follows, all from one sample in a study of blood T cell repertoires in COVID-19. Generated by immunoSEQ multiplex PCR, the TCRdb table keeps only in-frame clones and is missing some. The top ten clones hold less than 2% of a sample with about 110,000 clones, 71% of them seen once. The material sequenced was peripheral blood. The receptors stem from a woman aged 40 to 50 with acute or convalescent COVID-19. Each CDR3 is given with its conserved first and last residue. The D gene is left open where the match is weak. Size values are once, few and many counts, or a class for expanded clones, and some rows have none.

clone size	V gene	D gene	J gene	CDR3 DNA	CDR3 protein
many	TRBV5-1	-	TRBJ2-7	TGCGCCAGCAGCTTGAGTTCGGGGTACGAGCAGTACTTC	CASSLSSGYEQYF
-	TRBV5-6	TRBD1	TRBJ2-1	TGTGCCAGCAGCTTGTTAGGGACAGGCGTCTACAATGAGCAGTTCTTC	CASSLLGTGVYNEQFF
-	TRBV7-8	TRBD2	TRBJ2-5	TGTGCCAGCAGCCTCGGACTAGCGGGGGGCAGAGAGACCCAGTACTTC	CASSLGLAGGRETQYF
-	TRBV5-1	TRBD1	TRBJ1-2	TGCGCCAGCAGCGGGGGACAGGGGGACTATGGCTACACCTTC	CASSGGQGDYGYTF
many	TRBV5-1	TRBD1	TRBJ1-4	TGCGCCAGCAGCTTGGGACAGGGTCCAACTAATGAAAAACTGTTTTTT	CASSLGQGPTNEKLFF
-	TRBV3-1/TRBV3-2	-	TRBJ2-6	TGTGCCAGCAGCCAAGTTTTAAACTTGTATGGGGCCAACGTCCTGACTTTC	CASSQVLNLYGANVLTF
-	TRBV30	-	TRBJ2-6	TGTGCCTGGAGTGCCCCTGAGGCTGGGGCCAACGTCCTGACTTTC	CAWSAPEAGANVLTF
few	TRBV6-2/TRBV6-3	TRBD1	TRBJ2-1	TGTGCCAGCAGTTACGGAAGACAGGGGGGCTCCTACAATGAGCAGTTCTTC	CASSYGRQGGSYNEQFF
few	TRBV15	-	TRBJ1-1	TGTGCCACCAGCAGAGATCGACACGGCGCTGAAGCTTTCTTT	CATSRDRHGAEAFF
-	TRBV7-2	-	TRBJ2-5	TGTGCCAGCAGCTTAGGCCCCTATAGCGGCCAAGAGACCCAGTACTTC	CASSLGPYSGQETQYF
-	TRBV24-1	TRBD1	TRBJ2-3	TGTGCCACCAGTGAAGCCCAGGGGGCCGATACGCAGTATTTT	CATSEAQGADTQYF
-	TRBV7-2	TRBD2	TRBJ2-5	TGTGCCAGCAGCAGTACTAGCGGGGGGGTGGGAGAGACCCAGTACTTC	CASSSTSGGVGETQYF
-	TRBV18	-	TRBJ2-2	TGTGCCAGCTCCCAACATTTTGCCGGGGAGCTGTTTTTT	CASSQHFAGELFF
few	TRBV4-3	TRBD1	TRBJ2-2	TGCGCCAGCAGCCAGGAAAACTTCGTGGGGACAGGGACCGGGGAGCTGTTTTTT	CASSQENFVGTGTGELFF
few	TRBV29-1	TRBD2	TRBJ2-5	TGCAGCGTTGCGACTAGCGGACAAGAGACCCAGTACTTC	CSVATSGQETQYF
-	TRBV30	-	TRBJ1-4	TGTGCCTGGAGTCCCGGCAGGGCTAATGAAAAACTGTTTTTT	CAWSPGRANEKLFF
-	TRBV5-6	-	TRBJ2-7	TGTGCCAGCAGCTTGGCGGTGGTCTACGAGCAGTACTTC	CASSLAVVYEQYF
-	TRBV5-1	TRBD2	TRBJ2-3	TGCGCCAGCAGCTCCGCCGGGACTAGCAGGGGGACAGATACGCAGTATTTT	CASSSAGTSRGTDTQYF
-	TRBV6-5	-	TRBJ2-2	TGTGCCAGCAAAGGGGTGGAGTACACCGGGGAGCTGTTTTTT	CASKGVEYTGELFF
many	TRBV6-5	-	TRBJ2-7	TGTGCCAGCAGTTACACCCGACAGACCCTCTACGAGCAGTACTTC	CASSYTRQTLYEQYF
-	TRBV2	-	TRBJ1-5	TGTGCCAGCAGTGAATTCGACATTAGCAATCAGCCCCAGCATTTT	CASSEFDISNQPQHF
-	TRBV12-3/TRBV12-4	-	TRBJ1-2	TGTGCCAGCAGTTTAGGAGACTGGGGCTACACCTTC	CASSLGDWGYTF
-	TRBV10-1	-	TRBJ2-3	TGCGCCAGCAGTGAGGGGGGGGATACGCAGTATTTT	CASSEGGDTQYF
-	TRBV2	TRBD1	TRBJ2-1	TGTGCCAGCACCCAGGGGGCCTCCTACAATGAGCAGTTCTTC	CASTQGASYNEQFF
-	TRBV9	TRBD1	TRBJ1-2	TGTGCCAGCAGCGTAGGCCCGGGACAGGACCTTTATGGCTACACCTTC	CASSVGPGQDLYGYTF
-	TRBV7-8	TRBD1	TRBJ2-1	TGTGCCAGCAGCCGAGAGACAGGGGGCTACAATGAGCAGTTCTTC	CASSRETGGYNEQFF
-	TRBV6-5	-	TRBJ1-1	TGTGCCAGCAGTTACTCCAGTATAACTTTCTTT	CASSYSSITFF
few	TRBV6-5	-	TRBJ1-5	TGTGCCAGCAGAGTCTCTCAGAATAGCAATCAGCCCCAGCATTTT	CASRVSQNSNQPQHF
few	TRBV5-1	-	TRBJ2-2	TGCGCCAGCAGAACAGATACGAACACCGGGGAGCTGTTTTTT	CASRTDTNTGELFF
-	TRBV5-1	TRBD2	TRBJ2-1	TGCGCCAGCAGCACCGACCCGGGACAGGGACTAGCGGGGGGGCGTGAGCAGTTCTTC	CASSTDPGQGLAGGREQFF
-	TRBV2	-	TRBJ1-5	TGTGCCAGCGGGACACTTAGCAATCAGCCCCAGCATTTT	CASGTLSNQPQHF
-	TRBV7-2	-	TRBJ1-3	TGTGCCAGCAGTTACGTCCGGGGGGCACAAACCGGAAACACCATATATTTT	CASSYVRGAQTGNTIYF
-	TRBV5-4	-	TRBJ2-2	TGTGCCAGCAGCTTGGCCGGGGTAATAAGACTCGGCGGGGAGCTGTTTTTT	CASSLAGVIRLGGELFF
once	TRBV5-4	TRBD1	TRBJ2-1	TGTGCCGGCCAGGGACAGGGGGATGAGCAGTTCTTC	CAGQGQGDEQFF
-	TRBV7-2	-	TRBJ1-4	TGTGCCAGCAGCTCCCAGGGGAGCGGTGAAAAACTGTTTTTT	CASSSQGSGEKLFF
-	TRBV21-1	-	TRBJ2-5	TGTGCCAGCAGCTTCGTCACCTATCAAGAGACCCAGTACTTC	CASSFVTYQETQYF